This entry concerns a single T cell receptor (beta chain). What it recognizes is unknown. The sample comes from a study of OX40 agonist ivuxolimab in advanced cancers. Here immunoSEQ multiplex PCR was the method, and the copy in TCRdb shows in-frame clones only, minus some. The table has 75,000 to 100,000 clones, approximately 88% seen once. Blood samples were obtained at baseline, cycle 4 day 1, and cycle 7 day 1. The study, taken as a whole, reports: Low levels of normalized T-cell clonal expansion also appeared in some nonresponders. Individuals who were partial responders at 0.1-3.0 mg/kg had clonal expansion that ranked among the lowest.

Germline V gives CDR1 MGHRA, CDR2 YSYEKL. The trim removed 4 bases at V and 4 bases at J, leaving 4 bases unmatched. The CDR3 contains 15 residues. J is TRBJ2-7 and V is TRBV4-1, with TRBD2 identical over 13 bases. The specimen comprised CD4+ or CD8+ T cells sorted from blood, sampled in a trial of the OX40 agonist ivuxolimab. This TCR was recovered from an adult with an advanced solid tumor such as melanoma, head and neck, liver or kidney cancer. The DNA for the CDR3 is TGCGCCAGCAGCCGTCCGACTAGCGGGAGGTACGAGCAGTACTTC. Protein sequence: CASSRPTSGRYEQYF.